The 24 T cell receptor beta chains below all came from one sample that was sequenced in a study of cytomegalovirus exposure and HLA in healthy donors. Vbeta (60) and Jbeta (13) primers were used in the PCR. TCRdb's table, derived via immunoSEQ multiplex PCR, lists solely in-frame clones and lacks some. The table lists roughly 83,000 clones, just under 75% of them singletons. Sample: PBMCs. The receptor source for this set is a man between 60 and 75 years old in good health and CMV-seronegative.

This clone came up once. The DNA for the CDR3 is TGTGCCAGCAGCTCCACCATAGCGGGGGACTTCAATGAGCAGTTCTTC. Residues: CASSSTIAGDFNEQFF. The V call is TRBV7-9, the J call TRBJ2-1, with 9 bases matching TRBD2. V was clipped by 4 bases and J by 6 bases; unmatched bases: 10. The CDR3 contains 16 residues. Looked up from germline, CDR1 is SEHNR and CDR2 is FQNEAQ (reference sequence).

The V gene is TRBV29-1, the J gene TRBJ2-3, with D tentatively TRBD2 (6 bases). The CDR3 runs to 15 residues. The V and J ends lost 6 bases and 3 bases respectively, with 19 bases between them. CDR1 is SQVTM, CDR2 ANQGSEA, per germline. CDR3 coding DNA: TGCAGCGTCCAACTTACAGGAGGGAGTACAGATACGCAGTATTTT. Amino acids: CSVQLTGGSTDTQYF.

The V gene is TRBV9, the J gene TRBJ2-7; 9 positions match TRBD1. The CDR3 contains 14 residues. From germline, CDR1 is SGDLS and CDR2 YYNGEE. Trimming removed 4 bases from V and 4 bases from J; junction bases left unmatched: 6. In DNA form, the CDR3 reads TGTGCCAGCAGCTCGGGACAGGGAGGGTACGAGCAGTACTTC. It translates to CASSSGQGGYEQYF.

This clone was counted between two and nine times. This chain links TRBV9 with TRBJ1-1; 7 nucleotides agree with TRBD1. V lost 5 bases and J lost 5; bases outside the gene matches: 6. This CDR3 comprises 13 residues. CDR1 and CDR2 (germline): SGDLS, YYNGEE. DNA of the CDR3: TGTGCCAGCAGTTTTACAGGGGAAACTGAAGCTTTCTTT. Its translation is CASSFTGETEAFF.

The J gene is TRBJ2-2, the V gene TRBV6-5; possible D gene TRBD1, 6 bases. Germline V gene lookup returns CDR1 MNHEY and CDR2 SVGAGI. Deletions cut 2 bases from V and 4 bases from J, with 8 bases between. This CDR3 spans 14 amino acids. The CDR3 DNA follows: TGTGCCAGCAGTTACGGGACACTCACCGGGGAGCTGTTTTTT. It codes for CASSYGTLTGELFF.

The chain is built from TRBV21-1 and TRBJ2-5; TRBD2 is the table's D call, not checked against the DNA. TRBV21-1 is a recognized pseudogene. The length of the CDR3 is 16 residues. Written as DNA, the CDR3 is TGTGCCAGCAGCAAAGTTACTACAAGTCCGGAAGAGACCCAGTACTTC. Encoded protein: CASSKVTTSPEETQYF.

The genes are TRBV6-1 and TRBJ2-5; 8 bases match TRBD2. Looked up from germline, CDR1 is MNHNS and CDR2 is SASEGT. CDR3 length: 15 amino acids. Trimming at V came to 2 bases and at J to 7 bases, leaving 9 bases not matched to a gene. In DNA, the CDR3 is TGTGCCAGCAGTGAAAGGGTTGGTCGGGGGGGGACCCAGTACTTC. Encoded protein: CASSERVGRGGTQYF.

The chain carries TRBV10-3 and TRBJ2-3, with 7 bases aligning to TRBD1. The junction had 9 bases not matched to a gene; V was cut back by 7 bases and J by 5 bases. The CDR3 totals 14 residues. CDR1 is ENHRY, CDR2 SYGVKD, per germline. The CDR3: CAIMQGTEGDTQYF. In DNA, the CDR3 is TGTGCCATCATGCAAGGGACAGAGGGAGATACGCAGTATTTT.

The chain employs TRBV5-1 and TRBJ1-2; D may be TRBD1 (5 bases). Germline V gene data show CDR1 as SGHRS and CDR2 as YFSETQ. V lost 0 bases and J lost 11, with 11 bases in between. There are 12 residues in the CDR3. For the CDR3, the DNA is TGCGCCAGCAGCTTGGGCGGGGCAGATTACACCTTC. The encoded protein is CASSLGGADYTF.

This clone was observed a few times. This rearrangement joins TRBV6-1 to TRBJ1-3; D remains unclear. Germline V gene sequence: CDR1 MNHNS, CDR2 SASEGT. Trimming took 1 base from V and 0 from J, leaving 7 bases between them. The CDR3 runs to 15 residues. DNA for the CDR3: TGTGCCAGCAGTGAAGGAGAAGACTCTGGAAACACCATATATTTT. Amino acid sequence: CASSEGEDSGNTIYF.

The chain combines TRBV11-2 with TRBJ2-2; tentatively, D is TRBD2 (6 bases). The ends were cut back, 1 base at V and 2 bases at J, with 8 bases in the middle. The CDR3 spans 15 residues. The germline gives CDR1 SGHAT, CDR2 FQNNGV. The DNA for the CDR3 is TGTGCCAGCAGCTTAGTGGGGGGAAACACCGGGGAGCTGTTTTTT. Encoded protein: CASSLVGGNTGELFF. The full variable domain, rest sourced from reference TRBV11-2 and TRBJ2-2, is EAGVAQSPRYKIIEKRQSVAFWCNPISGHATLYWYQQILGQGPKLLIQFQNNGVVDDSQLPKDRFSAERLKGVDSTLKIQPAKLEDSAVYLCASSLVGGNTGELFFGEGSRLTVL.

This clone was counted only a few times. The chain carries TRBV27 and TRBJ2-5; 11 positions match TRBD2. CDR1 MNHEY and CDR2 SMNVEV come from the germline V gene (reference sequence). The CDR3 sequence is 17 residues long. V trimming: 5 bases; J trimming: 7 bases; junction bases outside the gene matches: 15. CDR3 nucleotides: TGTGCCAGCAGTCCCACGTTGGTAGCGGGGGGGCTGGTGACCCAGTACTTC. The encoded protein is CASSPTLVAGGLVTQYF.

The chain uses TRBV6-5 and TRBJ2-3, with D tentatively TRBD2 (6 bases). The CDR3 is 15 residues long. Germline V gives CDR1 MNHEY, CDR2 SVGAGI. Trimming removed 6 bases from V and 2 bases from J, with 15 bases in between. The CDR3 sequence is CASSPDRGTTDTQYF. The CDR3 bases are TGTGCCAGCAGCCCTGACCGGGGGACCACAGATACGCAGTATTTT.

The CDR3 protein is CAWSVLSVPGLAGDPYEQYF. The DNA for the CDR3 is TGTGCCTGGAGTGTTCTCTCAGTCCCGGGACTAGCGGGGGATCCCTACGAGCAGTACTTC. The gene calls are TRBV30 and TRBJ2-7; 14 nucleotides align to TRBD2. CDR3 length: 20 amino acids. Trimming at V came to 0 bases and at J to 2 bases, leaving 15 bases not matched to a gene. Germline lookup yields CDR1 GTSNPN and CDR2 SVGIG (reference sequence).

V is TRBV5-6 and J is TRBJ1-2; D is possibly TRBD1 (6 bases). CDR1 and CDR2 from the germline V gene are SGHDT and YYEEEE. Trimming removed 5 bases at V and 8 bases at J, with 10 bases between. The CDR3 consists of 11 residues. The CDR3 loop reads CASRNRAGYTF. As DNA, the CDR3 is TGTGCCAGCAGAAACAGGGCAGGCTACACCTTC. The variable domain in full, completed from reference TRBV5-6 and TRBJ1-2, reads DAGVTQSPTHLIKTRGQQVTLRCSPKSGHDTVSWYQQALGQGPQFIFQYYEEEERQRGNFPDRFSGHQFPNYSSELNVNALLLGDSALYLCASRNRAGYTFGSGTRLTVV.

The chain couples TRBV7-9 to TRBJ1-4; D remains unclear. V was pared by 2 bases and J by 4 bases, with 8 bases between. Germline-derived CDR1 and CDR2 are SEHNR and FQNEAQ (reference sequence). The length of the CDR3 is 14 residues. The CDR3 loop is CASSLKQHNEKLFF. The CDR3 nucleotides read TGTGCCAGCAGCTTAAAACAGCATAATGAAAAACTGTTTTTT.

V usage is TRBV30 and J usage is TRBJ2-7; D gene unclear. Between the trimmed V and J ends, which lost 5 bases and 4 bases, there was a span of 9 bases. CDR3 length equals 11 residues. Germline V gene lookup returns CDR1 GTSNPN and CDR2 SVGIG (reference sequence). This chain's CDR3 is CAWGLGYEQYF. The CDR3 DNA follows: TGTGCCTGGGGCCTCGGGTACGAGCAGTACTTC.

V is TRBV6-5 and J is TRBJ2-7; perhaps TRBD2 as D (6 bases). The CDR3 runs to 15 residues. Per the germline V gene, CDR1 is MNHEY and CDR2 is SVGAGI. Trimming stripped 5 bases from V and 0 bases from J, with 14 bases between. The CDR3 here is CASSMVGGPSYEQYF. The CDR3 bases are TGTGCCAGCAGTATGGTGGGGGGTCCCTCCTACGAGCAGTACTTC.

The chain recombines TRBV11-2 with TRBJ1-5; D might be TRBD1 (5 bases). Per germline, CDR1 SGHAT and CDR2 FQNNGV. V gave up 0 bases and J gave up 3 bases, with 12 bases separating them. This CDR3 comprises 16 residues. The CDR3 nucleotides read TGTGCCAGCAGCTTAGATGGCGGGACCATCAATCAGCCCCAGCATTTT. Amino acids: CASSLDGGTINQPQHF.

This sequence joins TRBV5-4 and TRBJ1-1, with unresolved D. Germline-derived CDR1 and CDR2 are SGHNT and YYREEE (reference sequence). The length of the CDR3 is 12 residues. Deletions cut 4 bases from V and 6 bases from J, with 10 bases between. The CDR3 DNA reads as TGTGCCAGCAGCCCCGGAGGGTCTGAAGCTTTCTTT. Its translation: CASSPGGSEAFF.

This clone showed up many times. The chain recombines TRBV5-8 with TRBJ1-6, with 8 bases aligning to TRBD1. This CDR3 comprises 13 residues. The V and J ends lost 4 bases and 10 bases, in that order; junction bases with no gene match: 4. The germline V gene encodes CDR1 SGHTS and CDR2 YDEGEE. Here the CDR3 DNA reads TGTGCCAGCAGCGTCGACAGGGGATCACCCCTCCACTTT. It specifies CASSVDRGSPLHF.

The J gene is TRBJ2-2, the V gene TRBV30, with D perhaps TRBD1 (6 bases). Germline V gene data show CDR1 as GTSNPN and CDR2 as SVGIG (reference sequence). Trimming left V 3 bases short and J 2 bases short, with 7 bases between. The CDR3 is 13 residues long. CDR3 sequence reads: CAWSRGNTGELFF. Written as DNA, the CDR3 is TGTGCCTGGAGCAGGGGTAACACCGGGGAGCTGTTTTTT.

V gene TRBV5-1 combines with J gene TRBJ2-5, with D possibly TRBD1 on 6 matching bases. CDR1 is SGHRS and CDR2 is YFSETQ in the germline V gene. V shed 5 bases and J shed 1 base, with 9 bases lying between them. This CDR3 is 13 amino acids long. The DNA for the CDR3 is TGCGCCAGCAGTAGGACAGCCCAAGAGACCCAGTACTTC. Its translation: CASSRTAQETQYF.

Remarks on this clone: An end of the junction differs from the germline gene, which may be a read error. The V call is TRBV7-9, the J call TRBJ1-2, with 7 bases fitting TRBD1. The CDR3 consists of 16 residues. The V gene's germline CDR1 is SEHNR and CDR2 FQNEAQ (reference sequence). The CDR3 DNA reads TGTTCCAGCAGCCCCCAGGGACAGCCGCGTTCCTTTGGCTACACCTTC. It encodes CSSSPQGQPRSFGYTF.